Following are 30 T cell receptor beta chains from one sample sequenced in a study of cytomegalovirus exposure and HLA in healthy donors. Primers included in the PCR were 60 Vbeta and 13 Jbeta primers. The assay was immunoSEQ multiplex PCR, and TCRdb's table has in-frame clones only and misses some. The sample lists approximately 180,000 clones, roughly three quarters occurring once. The sample taken for sequencing was PBMCs. All receptors come from a woman between 45 and 60 years old in good health and CMV-seronegative.

The rearrangement links TRBV29-1 to TRBJ2-7; tentatively, D is TRBD2 (6 bases). The ends were cut back, 3 bases at V and 1 base at J, with 16 bases in the middle. The CDR3 sequence is 15 residues long. Germline-derived CDR1 and CDR2 are SQVTM and ANQGSEA. The CDR3 reads CSVDLPRRGSYEQYF. The CDR3 bases are TGCAGCGTTGACCTTCCGCGTCGGGGGTCCTACGAGCAGTACTTC.

This clone was detected only a few times. The chain carries TRBV5-1 and TRBJ1-2; 8 bases agree with TRBD1. The V gene end was trimmed by 4 bases and the J gene end by 4 bases; junction bases not matched to a gene: 12. The CDR3 has 16 residues. Germline CDR1 and CDR2: SGHRS and YFSETQ. The CDR3 is CASSISTGEVGYGYTF. CDR3 bases: TGCGCCAGCAGCATCTCGACAGGGGAGGTGGGCTATGGCTACACCTTC. Full variable domain (remainder filled in from reference TRBV5-1 and TRBJ1-2): KAGVTQTPRYLIKTRGQQVTLSCSPISGHRSVSWYQQTPGQGLQFLFEYFSETQRNKGNFPGRFSGRQFSNSRSEMNVSTLELGDSALYLCASSISTGEVGYGYTFGSGTRLTVV.

The chain carries TRBV5-4 and TRBJ2-1; 9 nucleotides line up with TRBD1. Trimming took 6 bases from V and 8 from J; bases not matched to a gene: 9. This CDR3 region has 14 residues. Germline V gives CDR1 SGHNT, CDR2 YYREEE (reference sequence). CDR3 coding DNA: TGTGCCAGCATCATGGACAGGGGTAGGGATGAGCAGTTCTTC. Translating it yields CASIMDRGRDEQFF. Full variable domain (remainder filled in from reference TRBV5-4 and TRBJ2-1): ETGVTQSPTHLIKTRGQQVTLRCSSQSGHNTVSWYQQALGQGPQFIFQYYREEENGRGNFPPRFSGLQFPNYSSELNVNALELDDSALYLCASIMDRGRDEQFFGPGTRLTVL.

The chain links TRBV7-8 to TRBJ2-6; D is possibly TRBD1 (6 bases). Deletions cut 5 bases from V and 3 bases from J, with 11 bases between. This CDR3 has 15 residues. Germline assignment: CDR1 SGHVS and CDR2 FQNEAQ. CDR3 DNA sequence: TGTGCCAGCAGCATCGGACAGTATGGGGCCAACGTCCTGACTTTC. Its protein product is CASSIGQYGANVLTF.

This clone occurred a few times. V usage is TRBV6-6 and J usage is TRBJ1-5; 8 positions agree with TRBD1. From germline, CDR1 is MNHNY and CDR2 SVGAGI (reference sequence). This CDR3 comprises 15 residues. V was pared by 6 bases and J by 7 bases, with 11 bases of the junction left unmatched. The CDR3 sequence: CASSRPPGGGQPQHF. In DNA, the CDR3 is TGTGCCAGCAGCCGACCCCCAGGGGGCGGACAGCCCCAGCATTTT.

The chain carries TRBV12-5 and TRBJ1-5; TRBD1 is a possible D gene (6 bases). Germline loops: CDR1 LGHNT, CDR2 FRNRAP. V was cut by 6 bases and J by 11 bases, with 17 bases left in between. The CDR3 length is 13 residues. Here the CDR3 DNA reads TGTGCTAGTGGCCACAATGACAGGACTGCCCAGCATTTT. Amino acid sequence: CASGHNDRTAQHF.

V and J are TRBV7-9 and TRBJ1-3; D uncertain. V was clipped by 5 bases and J by 0 bases, with 17 bases between them. This CDR3 region has 17 residues. Germline CDR1 and CDR2: SEHNR and FQNEAQ (reference sequence). The CDR3 DNA reads as TGTGCCAGCAGCCCCACAGTGGGCAGAACCTCTGGAAACACCATATATTTT. Its protein product is CASSPTVGRTSGNTIYF.

This clone was counted between two and nine times. The CDR3 spells CASSIGTLNTEAFF. The DNA of the CDR3 is TGCGCCAGCAGCATTGGGACATTGAACACTGAAGCTTTCTTT. The chain recombines TRBV5-1 with TRBJ1-1; perhaps TRBD1 as D (6 bases). Germline values: CDR1 SGHRS, CDR2 YFSETQ. V was trimmed by 4 bases and J by 0 bases, leaving 10 bases between them. CDR3 length equals 14 residues.

V is TRBV11-1 and J is TRBJ1-1; 8 nucleotides align to TRBD1. The V segment lost 5 bases and the J segment 1 base; nucleotides outside the gene matches: 6. This CDR3 region has 15 residues. Germline V gene sequence: CDR1 SGHAT, CDR2 FQDESV (reference sequence). CDR3 coding DNA: TGTGCCAGCAGCCTACGGACAGGGAGGAACACTGAAGCTTTCTTT. It specifies CASSLRTGRNTEAFF.

This chain uses TRBV11-2 with TRBJ1-5; the D gene is possibly TRBD1 (5 bases). V was pared by 5 bases and J by 5 bases, with 16 bases between. This CDR3 region has 15 residues. Germline lookup yields CDR1 SGHAT and CDR2 FQNNGV. The CDR3 DNA sequence: TGTGCCAGCAGCCCAGTGGGGAGGGGCGATCAGCCCCAGCATTTT. Its translation is CASSPVGRGDQPQHF.

For the CDR3, the DNA is TGCGCCAGCAGCCAAGTGAAGGGTCGTATCACAGGGGGCGACTATGGCTACACCTTC. Protein product: CASSQVKGRITGGDYGYTF. The rearrangement uses TRBV4-1 and TRBJ1-2; 9 nucleotides line up with TRBD1. Per germline, CDR1 MGHRA and CDR2 YSYEKL. The V gene end was trimmed by 1 base and the J gene end by 3 bases; junction bases not matched to a gene: 15. The CDR3 extends over 19 amino acids.

A single count supports this clone. The gene calls are TRBV18 and TRBJ1-2; the match to TRBD1 covers 7 bases. Germline trimming cut 6 bases from V and 1 base from J; bases unmatched to any gene: 2. Germline-derived CDR1 and CDR2 are KGHSH and LQKENI. The CDR3 extends over 13 amino acids. The CDR3 region is CASSRDSNYGYTF. The CDR3 nucleotides read TGTGCCAGCTCCCGGGACAGTAACTATGGCTACACCTTC.

The chain links TRBV11-2 to TRBJ1-2; D is possibly TRBD1 (6 bases). The CDR3 has 15 residues. Germline-derived CDR1 and CDR2 are SGHAT and FQNNGV. The V end lost 4 bases, the J end lost 7 bases, and 19 bases lay between the germline ends. In nucleotides, the CDR3 is TGTGCCAGCAGCTCCCCCCAGACAGGTAGAGGTGGCTACACCTTC. Protein product: CASSSPQTGRGGYTF. Together with reference TRBV11-2 and TRBJ1-2, the CDR3 gives the full variable domain: EAGVAQSPRYKIIEKRQSVAFWCNPISGHATLYWYQQILGQGPKLLIQFQNNGVVDDSQLPKDRFSAERLKGVDSTLKIQPAKLEDSAVYLCASSSPQTGRGGYTFGSGTRLTVV.

The chain is built from TRBV29-1 and TRBJ2-1; 7 nucleotides match TRBD1. In germline, CDR1 is SQVTM, CDR2 ANQGSEA. The CDR3 contains 15 residues. V trimming: 4 bases; J trimming: 5 bases; junction bases outside the gene matches: 11. The CDR3 DNA reads as TGCAGCGTTGTTCCTTACAGGGGCCAAAACAATGAGCAGTTCTTC. Translation: CSVVPYRGQNNEQFF.

This chain uses TRBV5-6 with TRBJ1-1; D is perhaps TRBD1 (6 bases). Germline-derived CDR1 and CDR2 are SGHDT and YYEEEE. This CDR3 has 15 amino acids. Trimming removed 2 bases at V and 5 bases at J, with 16 bases between. The CDR3 region is CASSFAGPRGTEAFF. The CDR3 DNA reads as TGTGCCAGCAGCTTTGCAGGGCCGAGGGGGACTGAAGCTTTCTTT.

The V and J genes are TRBV7-2 and TRBJ2-1, with 9 bases fitting TRBD2. V shed 1 base and J 4 bases; nucleotides not matched to a gene: 5. The CDR3 is 16 amino acids. The V gene's germline CDR1 is SGHTA and CDR2 FQGNSA. In nucleotides, the CDR3 is TGTGCCAGCAGCTTAGAGTCTAGCGGGGCTTACAATGAGCAGTTCTTC. This translates into CASSLESSGAYNEQFF.

This rearrangement joins TRBV7-9 to TRBJ1-5, with unresolved D. Looked up from germline, CDR1 is SEHNR and CDR2 is FQNEAQ (reference sequence). The V end was cut by 0 bases, the J end by 3 bases, with 12 bases between. The CDR3 runs to 16 residues. CDR3 DNA: TGTGCCAGCAGCTTAGCGTTTGCGGATTCCAATCAGCCCCAGCATTTT. This gives the protein CASSLAFADSNQPQHF.

This rearrangement joins TRBV7-6 to TRBJ1-3; no firm D call. CDR3 length equals 15 residues. Germline CDR1 is SGHVS and CDR2 is FNYEAQ. Trimming cost V 4 bases and J 2 bases, with 12 bases left between them. This CDR3 is CASSSGVGTGNTIYF. CDR3 bases: TGTGCCAGCAGCTCCGGGGTGGGGACTGGAAACACCATATATTTT.

In its sample, this clone was seen once. This sequence joins TRBV9 and TRBJ2-2, with D maybe TRBD1 (7 bases). The germline gives CDR1 SGDLS, CDR2 YYNGEE. V lost 4 bases and J lost 7, with 17 bases in between. The length of the CDR3 is 15 residues. CDR3 in amino acids: CASSKEEGANGELFF. CDR3 coding DNA: TGTGCCAGCAGCAAAGAGGAGGGGGCGAACGGGGAGCTGTTTTTT.

The chain is built from TRBV7-3 and TRBJ1-1; 9 bases map to TRBD1. Germline CDR1 SGHTA, CDR2 FQGTGA. This CDR3 spans 16 amino acids. The trim removed 2 bases at V and 1 base at J, leaving 5 bases unmatched. The CDR3 spells CASSLGTGSGNTEAFF. The CDR3 region has the DNA TGTGCCAGCAGCTTAGGGACAGGGTCCGGGAACACTGAAGCTTTCTTT.

The table lists this clone with a few counts. The genes are TRBV9 and TRBJ1-4; TRBD1 matches 7 bases. This CDR3 has 15 amino acids. J lost 7 bases, V lost 0 bases, and 6 bases had no gene match. The V gene's germline CDR1 is SGDLS and CDR2 YYNGEE. The CDR3 here is CASSVGRQGSEKLFF. As DNA, the CDR3 is TGTGCCAGCAGCGTAGGGAGACAGGGAAGTGAAAAACTGTTTTTT.

V is TRBV28 and J is TRBJ1-4; the D is unclear. The CDR3 totals 14 residues. Per the germline V gene, CDR1 is MDHEN and CDR2 is SYDVKM. Trimming shortened V by 5 bases and J by 6 bases, and 13 bases separated the two germline ends. The CDR3 DNA is TGTGCCAGCAGTACCCCCGGCACAGATGAAAAACTGTTTTTT. This encodes CASSTPGTDEKLFF.

CDR3 residues: CASSGGTRGTDTQYF. The DNA for the CDR3 is TGTGCCAGCAGTGGCGGGACCCGAGGCACAGATACGCAGTATTTT. The chain links TRBV25-1 to TRBJ2-3, with TRBD2 as a possible D gene (6 bases). Trimming took 4 bases from V and 1 from J, leaving 12 bases between them. The CDR3 runs 15 residues. CDR1 and CDR2 (germline): MGHDK, SYGVNS.

CDR3 nucleotides: TGCGCCAGCAGCCAGTACGCTGGCGAGACCCAGTACTTC. This sequence encodes CASSQYAGETQYF. V usage is TRBV5-1 and J usage is TRBJ2-5; unclear D gene. Germline V gene data show CDR1 as SGHRS and CDR2 as YFSETQ. The CDR3 loop spans 13 amino acids. Trimming took 4 bases from V and 5 from J, leaving 12 bases between them.

The rearrangement links TRBV5-5 to TRBJ2-7; tentative D call: TRBD1 (5 bases). Trimming cost V 4 bases and J 3 bases, with 17 bases left between them. The CDR3 is 15 residues long. CDR1 SGHKS and CDR2 YYEKEE come from the germline V gene (reference sequence). The CDR3 loop reads CASSHSTEANYEQYF. The CDR3 bases are TGTGCCAGCAGCCATTCGACAGAGGCTAACTACGAGCAGTACTTC.

This clone was counted once. CDR3: CATSRDPGTYEQYF. The DNA of the CDR3 is TGTGCCACCAGCAGAGATCCGGGAACCTACGAGCAGTACTTC. The chain couples TRBV15 to TRBJ2-7; D perhaps matches TRBD2 (5 bases). Trimming pared 0 bases from V and 2 bases from J, leaving 8 bases between. The germline V gene has CDR1 LNHNV and CDR2 YYDKDF (reference sequence). The CDR3 extends over 14 amino acids.

The genes are TRBV29-1 and TRBJ1-1, with D perhaps matching TRBD1 (5 bases). The germline V gene encodes CDR1 SQVTM and CDR2 ANQGSEA. CDR3 length: 18 amino acids. V lost 3 bases and J 4 bases, leaving 27 bases between the germline ends. The CDR3 is CSVESTTGTRWGGTEAFF. The CDR3 DNA is TGCAGCGTTGAGTCGACGACCGGGACCCGATGGGGGGGCACTGAAGCTTTCTTT.

The rearrangement links TRBV7-8 to TRBJ2-2, with 8 nucleotides matching TRBD1. CDR1 and CDR2 from the germline V gene are SGHVS and FQNEAQ. The CDR3 has 14 amino acids. J gave up 6 bases and V 10 bases, and 10 bases lay outside the gene matches. CDR3 sequence reads: CATRRRGLAGELFF. The CDR3, as DNA: TGTGCCACCCGGCGCAGGGGGCTGGCCGGGGAGCTGTTTTTT.

The chain recombines TRBV9 with TRBJ2-5; 11 bases map to TRBD2. Germline CDR1 is SGDLS and CDR2 is YYNGEE. V gave up 4 bases and J gave up 4 bases; unmatched junction bases: 9. The CDR3 loop spans 16 amino acids. DNA of the CDR3: TGTGCCAGCAGCTACACCCTAGCGGGGGGATCAGAGACCCAGTACTTC. It is translated as CASSYTLAGGSETQYF.

The genes are TRBV6-5 and TRBJ2-2, with D tentatively TRBD1 (5 bases). Germline CDR1 MNHEY, CDR2 SVGAGI. V was clipped by 2 bases and J by 6 bases, with 13 bases between them. CDR3 length: 15 residues. In DNA form, the CDR3 reads TGTGCCAGCAGTTACGACCCAGGGATCTCCGGGGAGCTGTTTTTT. Translating it yields CASSYDPGISGELFF.